Listed below are T cell receptor beta chains from one sample, sequenced in a study of early T cells in non-severe SARS-CoV-2 infection. TCRdb reanalysed the 5' RACE reads using MiXCR and keeps one entry per CDR3 protein. The sample has about 76,000 distinct CDR3 sequences, around 16% seen once; the top ten hold about 12%. Sequences were obtained from whole blood. The receptors were gathered from an adult who was a healthcare worker with PCR-confirmed SARS-CoV-2 infection or an uninfected control (not recorded which). The CDR3 runs from the conserved cysteine through the conserved F or W. Each record gives: clone size, V gene, CDR3 length, J gene, D gene, CDR3 protein, CDR3 DNA. D genes are given only for firm matches. Clone size, where shown, is once, few, many, or a class for clones that have expanded.

>few|TRBV24-1|13|TRBJ2-1|NA
CATRGRRQDEQFF
TGTGCCACCCGGGGCCGGCGACAGGATGAGCAGTTCTTC
>few|TRBV5-6|13|TRBJ2-1|NA
CASSRDTYNEQFF
TGTGCCAGCAGCCGGGACACCTACAATGAGCAGTTCTTC
>NA|TRBV7-9|12|TRBJ2-7|TRBD1
CASSWTGYGQYF
TGTGCCAGCAGCTGGACAGGGTACGGGCAGTACTTC
>NA|TRBV28|19|TRBJ2-6|TRBD2
CASSAPRLAGGSGANVLTF
TGTGCCAGCAGTGCCCCGCGTTTAGCGGGGGGATCTGGGGCCAACGTCCTGACTTTC
>NA|TRBV14|21|TRBJ2-3|NA
CASSQDRIESGLKGSTDTQYF
TGTGCCAGCAGCCAAGACCGAATTGAGTCGGGGCTCAAAGGGAGCACAGATACGCAGTATTTT
>few|TRBV4-1|16|TRBJ2-7|TRBD2
CASSLGLAGATYEQYF
TGCGCCAGCAGCCTTGGACTAGCGGGGGCGACCTACGAGCAGTACTTC
>NA|TRBV29-1|13|TRBJ1-1|TRBD1
CSARGGGNTEAFF
TGCAGCGCTCGAGGGGGCGGGAACACTGAAGCTTTCTTT
>few|TRBV6-5|16|TRBJ1-2|TRBD1
CASSPEWGQTNYGYTF
TGTGCCAGCAGCCCGGAATGGGGACAGACTAACTATGGCTACACCTTC
>NA|TRBV5-6|14|TRBJ2-7|TRBD2
CASSSGTSLREQYF
TGTGCCAGCAGCTCCGGGACTAGCCTGCGCGAGCAGTACTTC
>NA|TRBV7-9|18|TRBJ2-5|NA
CASSLDRSTPGDQETQYF
TGTGCCAGCAGCTTAGACCGGTCAACTCCGGGGGACCAAGAGACCCAGTACTTC
>NA|TRBV6-4|15|TRBJ2-1|TRBD2
CASTKIAGLYNEQFF
TGTGCCAGCACCAAGATAGCGGGACTCTACAATGAGCAGTTCTTC
>NA|TRBV19|13|TRBJ2-7|NA
CASSIGGGYEQYF
TGTGCCAGTAGTATCGGTGGGGGCTACGAGCAGTACTTC
>few|TRBV9|16|TRBJ2-3|TRBD2
CASSPGLAGRTDTQYF
TGTGCCAGCAGCCCGGGACTAGCGGGAAGGACAGATACGCAGTATTTT
>many|TRBV4-1|16|TRBJ1-3|NA
CASSQDPGYSGNTIYF
TGCGCCAGCAGCCAAGATCCGGGGTACTCTGGAAACACCATATATTTT
>few|TRBV2|12|TRBJ2-7|NA
CASSVVGREQYF
TGTGCCAGCAGTGTTGTAGGTCGCGAGCAGTACTTC
>NA|TRBV7-8|18|TRBJ2-4|TRBD1
CASSSGTGANRAKNIQYF
TGTGCCAGCAGCTCCGGGACAGGGGCCAATCGGGCCAAAAACATTCAGTACTTC
>few|TRBV4-2|14|TRBJ2-1|NA
CASSQGVRYNEQFF
TGTGCCAGCAGCCAAGGTGTCCGCTACAATGAGCAGTTCTTC
>few|TRBV7-9|14|TRBJ2-7|NA
CASSASGVSYEQYF
TGTGCCAGCAGCGCCAGTGGGGTCTCCTACGAGCAGTACTTC
>NA|TRBV28|16|TRBJ1-6|NA
CASSFIREPYNSPLHF
TGTGCCAGCAGTTTTATCCGGGAACCTTATAATTCACCCCTCCACTTT
>many|TRBV29-1|11|TRBJ2-7|NA
CSVGGTYEQYF
TGCAGCGTTGGAGGGACCTACGAGCAGTACTTC
>few|TRBV2|13|TRBJ2-3|NA
CASSDGGTDTQYF
TGTGCCAGCAGTGATGGGGGGACAGATACGCAGTATTTT
>few|TRBV6-1|14|TRBJ1-4|NA
CASGRTLTNEKLFF
TGTGCCAGCGGCCGGACACTAACTAATGAAAAACTGTTTTTT
>many|TRBV20-1|12|TRBJ1-2|NA
CSAPDRYYGYTF
TGCAGTGCTCCCGACAGATACTATGGCTACACCTTC
>few|TRBV11-2|16|TRBJ2-1|NA
CASSLAYSDTYNEQFF
TGTGCCAGCAGCTTAGCCTACTCGGACACCTACAATGAGCAGTTCTTC
>few|TRBV2|13|TRBJ2-1|NA
CASSSSLWNEQFF
TGTGCCAGCAGCTCTAGCCTTTGGAATGAGCAGTTCTTC
>few|TRBV6-1|13|TRBJ2-7|TRBD2
CASRASGTYEQYF
TGTGCCAGCAGGGCTAGCGGTACCTACGAGCAGTACTTC
>once|TRBV6-5|14|TRBJ2-5|NA
CASSYSNSRETQYF
TGTGCCAGCAGTTACTCGAACTCCCGAGAGACCCAGTACTTC
>NA|TRBV7-8|15|TRBJ2-2|NA
CASSLRDATTGELFF
TGTGCCAGCAGTTTGCGGGACGCCACCACCGGGGAGCTGTTTTTT
>NA|TRBV20-1|11|TRBJ1-2|NA
CSARLRGSHTF
TGCAGTGCCCGCCTCAGGGGATCCCACACCTTC
>NA|TRBV3-1|14|TRBJ1-2|NA
CASSQDPGPYGYTF
TGTGCCAGCAGCCAAGATCCAGGGCCCTATGGCTACACCTTC
>NA|TRBV4-1|18|TRBJ1-1|NA
CASSQGFPYSGLNTEAFF
TGCGCCAGCAGCCAAGGGTTCCCTTACTCTGGGTTGAACACTGAAGCTTTCTTT
>few|TRBV2|13|TRBJ2-5|NA
CASRKGSQETQYF
TGTGCCAGCAGGAAGGGCAGCCAAGAGACCCAGTACTTC
>NA|TRBV12-3/TRBV12-4|14|TRBJ1-5|NA
CASSLRAGNQPQHF
TGTGCCAGCAGTTTAAGGGCAGGGAATCAGCCCCAGCATTTT
>few|TRBV12-3/TRBV12-4|15|TRBJ2-5|TRBD1
CASSPASGGVETQYF
TGTGCCAGCAGTCCGGCCTCAGGGGGCGTTGAGACCCAGTACTTC
>NA|TRBV11-2|15|TRBJ2-7|TRBD2
CASSLGLKRGEEQYF
TGTGCCAGCAGCTTGGGGTTAAAGCGGGGTGAGGAGCAGTACTTC
>few|TRBV2|14|TRBJ2-3|TRBD2
CASSLAGGPDTQYF
TGTGCCAGCAGTCTAGCGGGAGGCCCAGATACGCAGTATTTT
>few|TRBV25-1|13|TRBJ2-1|NA
CASSEGGQYEQFF
TGTGCCAGCAGTGAGGGCGGACAGTATGAGCAGTTCTTC
>NA|TRBV29-1|14|TRBJ2-2|TRBD1
CSVDVAGGTGELFF
TGCAGCGTTGACGTGGCAGGGGGCACCGGGGAGCTGTTTTTT
>NA|TRBV7-9|15|TRBJ1-5|TRBD1
CASSSRTGNNQPQHF
TGTGCCAGCAGCTCTAGGACAGGGAACAATCAGCCCCAGCATTTT
>NA|TRBV11-2|16|TRBJ1-6|NA
CASSLAVSSYNSPLHF
TGTGCCAGCAGCTTAGCAGTGAGCTCCTATAATTCACCCCTCCACTTT
>few|TRBV6-2/TRBV6-3|12|TRBJ2-3|NA
CASSYLTATQYF
TGTGCCAGCAGTTACCTGACAGCGACGCAGTATTTT
>many|TRBV2|14|TRBJ2-5|TRBD1
CASSVGQGVKTQYF
TGTGCCAGCAGTGTGGGACAGGGGGTGAAGACCCAGTACTTC
>NA|TRBV29-1|12|TRBJ2-2|NA
CSVSWNTGELFF
TGCAGCGTTTCCTGGAACACCGGGGAGCTGTTTTTT
>NA|TRBV20-1|14|TRBJ2-2|NA
CSAPPPPFTGELFF
TGCAGTGCTCCTCCACCCCCGTTCACCGGGGAGCTGTTTTTT
>NA|TRBV10-3|13|TRBJ2-7|TRBD1
CAIKRGPDYEQYF
TGTGCCATCAAGAGGGGGCCGGACTACGAGCAGTACTTC
>few|TRBV7-2|16|TRBJ2-1|TRBD2
CASSSSRGGIYNEQFF
TGTGCCAGCAGCTCCTCTCGCGGGGGGATCTACAATGAGCAGTTCTTC
>NA|TRBV6-1|15|TRBJ2-7|TRBD1
CASSAMKGASYEQYF
TGTGCCAGCAGTGCGATGAAGGGGGCCTCCTACGAGCAGTACTTC
>NA|TRBV12-3/TRBV12-4|16|TRBJ2-3|NA
CASSPDFNPTTDTQYF
TGTGCCAGCAGTCCTGACTTCAACCCCACCACAGATACGCAGTATTTT
>NA|TRBV30|16|TRBJ2-2|TRBD2
CAWSVQVSGSTGELFF
TGTGCCTGGAGTGTACAAGTTAGCGGGAGCACCGGGGAGCTGTTTTTT
>NA|TRBV20-1|13|TRBJ1-3|NA
CSASGGAGNTIYF
TGCAGTGCTAGTGGCGGAGCTGGAAACACCATATATTTT
>NA|TRBV4-3|17|TRBJ1-2|NA
CASSQDSGRTQPYGYTF
TGCGCCAGCAGCCAAGATTCAGGGCGCACCCAACCATATGGCTACACCTTC
>few|TRBV4-3|15|TRBJ2-5|NA
CASSQGSALGETQYF
TGCGCCAGCAGCCAAGGATCAGCCTTAGGGGAGACCCAGTACTTC
>many|TRBV30|12|TRBJ1-5|NA
CAWSVQGQPQHF
TGTGCCTGGAGTGTCCAGGGGCAGCCCCAGCATTTT
>NA|TRBV12-3/TRBV12-4|16|TRBJ2-3|TRBD2
CASSFRGLAGTDTQYF
TGTGCCAGCAGTTTTCGCGGACTAGCTGGGACAGATACGCAGTATTTT
>few|TRBV14|13|TRBJ1-5|NA
CASSLSQGGPQHF
TGTGCCAGCAGCCTATCCCAGGGAGGGCCCCAGCATTTT
>NA|TRBV20-1|13|TRBJ2-5|NA
CSARKGLAETQYF
TGCAGTGCTAGGAAAGGGCTCGCAGAGACCCAGTACTTC
>few|TRBV11-2|18|TRBJ2-7|TRBD2
CASSLGLGLAQVSYEQYF
TGTGCCAGCAGCTTAGGATTAGGACTAGCCCAAGTTTCCTACGAGCAGTACTTC
>many|TRBV19|13|TRBJ1-1|NA
CASRLGGSPEAFF
TGTGCCAGTAGACTCGGGGGCTCACCTGAAGCTTTCTTT
>NA|TRBV19|13|TRBJ1-4|NA
CASSTGWKEKLFF
TGTGCCAGTAGCACCGGTTGGAAAGAAAAACTGTTTTTT